This TCR beta chain was retrieved from a study of T cells expressing NK-cell markers. Study-wide results and limits: The contribution of dominant NKG2C+ clonotypes to CD8+ T cells in a handful of donors was roughly 1.0-8%.

Concerning this clonotype: Its target is unknown.

TCRdb re-analyzed the 5' RACE reads; it lists each CDR3 protein once, without DNA. This table lists around 260,000 distinct CDR3 sequences. The sequenced material came from blood T cells: a sorted CD56 or NKG2C T cell subset, CD4+ or CD8+ T cells, or bulk PBMC T cells (not recorded which). The origin of this receptor is a woman aged 18 to 75 in good health.

This chain's CDR3 is CATSRVGKTEAFF. V is TRBV15 and J is TRBJ1-1. CDR3 length: 13 residues. Per the germline V gene, CDR1 is LNHNV and CDR2 is YYDKDF (reference sequence). Full variable domain (rest looked up from reference TRBV15 and TRBJ1-1): DAMVIQNPRYQVTQFGKPVTLSCSQTLNHNVMYWYQQKSSQAPKLLFHYYDKDFNNEADTPDNFQSRRPNTSFCFLDIRSPGLGDTAMYLCATSRVGKTEAFFGQGTRLTVV.